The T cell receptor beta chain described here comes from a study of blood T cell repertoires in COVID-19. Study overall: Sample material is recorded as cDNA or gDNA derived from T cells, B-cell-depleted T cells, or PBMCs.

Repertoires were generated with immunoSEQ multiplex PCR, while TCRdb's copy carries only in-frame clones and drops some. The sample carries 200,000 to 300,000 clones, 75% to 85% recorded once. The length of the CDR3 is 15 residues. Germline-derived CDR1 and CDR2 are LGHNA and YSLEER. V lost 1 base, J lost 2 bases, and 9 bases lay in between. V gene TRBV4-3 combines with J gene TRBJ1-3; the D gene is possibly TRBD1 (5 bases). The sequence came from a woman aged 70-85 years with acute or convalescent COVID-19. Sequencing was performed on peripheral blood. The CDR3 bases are TGCGCCAGCAGCCAAGTACCAGGGCCTGGAAACACCATATATTTT. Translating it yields CASSQVPGPGNTIYF.